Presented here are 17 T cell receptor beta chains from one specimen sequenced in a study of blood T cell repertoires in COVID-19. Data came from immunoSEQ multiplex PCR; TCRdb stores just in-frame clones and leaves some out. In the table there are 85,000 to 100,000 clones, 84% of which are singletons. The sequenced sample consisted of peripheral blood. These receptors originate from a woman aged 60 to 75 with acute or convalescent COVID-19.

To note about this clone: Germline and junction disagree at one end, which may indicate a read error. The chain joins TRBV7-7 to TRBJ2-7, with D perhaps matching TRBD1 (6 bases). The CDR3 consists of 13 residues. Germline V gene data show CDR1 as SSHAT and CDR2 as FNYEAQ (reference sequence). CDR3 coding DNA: TGTGCTAGCAGCCGGGACACCACCTACGAGCAGTACTTC. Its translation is CASSRDTTYEQYF.

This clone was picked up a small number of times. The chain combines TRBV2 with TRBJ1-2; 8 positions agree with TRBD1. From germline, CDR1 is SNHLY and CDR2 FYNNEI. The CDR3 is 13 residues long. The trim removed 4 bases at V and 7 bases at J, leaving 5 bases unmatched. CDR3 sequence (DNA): TGTGCCAGCAGTGTCGGGACAGGCACTGGCTACACCTTC. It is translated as CASSVGTGTGYTF.

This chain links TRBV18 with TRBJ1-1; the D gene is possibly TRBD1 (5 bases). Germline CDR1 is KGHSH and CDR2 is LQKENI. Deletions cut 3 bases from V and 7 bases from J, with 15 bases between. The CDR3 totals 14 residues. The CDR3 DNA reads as TGTGCCAGCTCACCGGGCAGGGTGTGGAGTGAAGCTTTCTTT. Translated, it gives CASSPGRVWSEAFF.

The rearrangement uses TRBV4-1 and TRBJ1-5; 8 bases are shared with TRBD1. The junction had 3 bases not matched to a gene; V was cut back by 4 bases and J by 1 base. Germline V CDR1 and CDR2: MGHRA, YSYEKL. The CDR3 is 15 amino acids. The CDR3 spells CASSPTGGSNQPQHF. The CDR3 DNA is TGCGCCAGCAGCCCCACAGGGGGGAGCAATCAGCCCCAGCATTTT.

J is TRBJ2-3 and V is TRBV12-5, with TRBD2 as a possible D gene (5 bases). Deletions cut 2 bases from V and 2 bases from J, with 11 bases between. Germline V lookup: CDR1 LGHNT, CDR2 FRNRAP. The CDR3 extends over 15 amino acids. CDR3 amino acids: CASGLSDYYTDTQYF. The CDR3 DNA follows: TGTGCTAGTGGTTTGTCCGACTACTACACAGATACGCAGTATTTT.

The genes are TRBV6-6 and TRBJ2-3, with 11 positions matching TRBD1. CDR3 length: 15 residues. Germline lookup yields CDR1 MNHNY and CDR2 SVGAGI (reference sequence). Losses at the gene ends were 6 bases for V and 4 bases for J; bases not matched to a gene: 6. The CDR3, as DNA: TGTGCCAGCAGCCAACTGGGACAGGGGGCAGATACGCAGTATTTT. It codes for CASSQLGQGADTQYF.

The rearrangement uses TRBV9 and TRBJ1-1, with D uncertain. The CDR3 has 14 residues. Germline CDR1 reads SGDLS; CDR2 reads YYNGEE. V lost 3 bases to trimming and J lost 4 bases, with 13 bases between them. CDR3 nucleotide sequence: TGTGCCAGCAGCGCGGGAATAACTGGCACTGAAGCTTTCTTT. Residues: CASSAGITGTEAFF.

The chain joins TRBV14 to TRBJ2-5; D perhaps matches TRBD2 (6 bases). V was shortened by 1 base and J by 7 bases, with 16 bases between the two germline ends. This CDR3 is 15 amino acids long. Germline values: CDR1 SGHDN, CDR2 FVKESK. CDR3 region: CASSQARLPEGTQYF. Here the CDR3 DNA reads TGTGCCAGCAGCCAAGCCCGTTTGCCGGAGGGGACCCAGTACTTC.

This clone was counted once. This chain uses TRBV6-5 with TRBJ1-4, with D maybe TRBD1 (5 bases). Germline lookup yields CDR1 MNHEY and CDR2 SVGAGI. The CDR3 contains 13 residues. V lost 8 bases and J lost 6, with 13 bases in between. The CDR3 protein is CASCKGTYEKLFF. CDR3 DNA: TGTGCCAGCTGCAAGGGGACTTATGAAAAACTGTTTTTT.

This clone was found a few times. In DNA, the CDR3 is TGTGCCAGCAGCAGACAGGGAAGCTATGGCTACACCTTC. The encoded protein is CASSRQGSYGYTF. The genes are TRBV28 and TRBJ1-2, with 7 positions matching TRBD1. CDR1 and CDR2 (germline): MDHEN, SYDVKM. The CDR3 consists of 13 residues. The V and J ends lost 6 bases and 4 bases, in that order; junction bases with no gene match: 5.

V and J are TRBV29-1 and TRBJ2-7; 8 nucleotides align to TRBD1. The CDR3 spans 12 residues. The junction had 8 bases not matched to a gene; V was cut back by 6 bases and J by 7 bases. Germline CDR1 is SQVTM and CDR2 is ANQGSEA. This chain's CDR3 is CSVWQGAREQYF. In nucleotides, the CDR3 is TGCAGCGTGTGGCAGGGGGCGCGGGAGCAGTACTTC.

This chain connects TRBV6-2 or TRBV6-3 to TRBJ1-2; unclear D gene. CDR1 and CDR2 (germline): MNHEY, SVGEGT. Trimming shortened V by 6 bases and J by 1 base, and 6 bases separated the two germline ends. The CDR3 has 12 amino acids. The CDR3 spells CASSTVNYGYTF. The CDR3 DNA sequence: TGTGCCAGCAGCACAGTTAACTATGGCTACACCTTC.

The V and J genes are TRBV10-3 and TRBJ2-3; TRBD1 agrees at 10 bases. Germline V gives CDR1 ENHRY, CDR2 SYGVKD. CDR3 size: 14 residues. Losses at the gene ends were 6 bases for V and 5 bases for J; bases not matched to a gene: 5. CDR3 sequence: CAISPGTGVDTQYF. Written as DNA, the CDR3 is TGTGCCATCAGCCCCGGGACAGGGGTAGATACGCAGTATTTT.

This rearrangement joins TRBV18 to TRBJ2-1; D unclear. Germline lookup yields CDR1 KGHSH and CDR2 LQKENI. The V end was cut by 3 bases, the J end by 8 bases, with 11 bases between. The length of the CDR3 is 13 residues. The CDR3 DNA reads TGTGCCAGCTCACCCACCGACATTCATGAGCAGTTCTTC. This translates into CASSPTDIHEQFF.

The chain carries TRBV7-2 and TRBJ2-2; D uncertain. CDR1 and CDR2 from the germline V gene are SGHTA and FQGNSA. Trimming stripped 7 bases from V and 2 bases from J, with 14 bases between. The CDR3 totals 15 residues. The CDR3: CASTLSRLNTGELFF. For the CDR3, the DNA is TGTGCCAGCACCTTGTCGCGGCTCAACACCGGGGAGCTGTTTTTT. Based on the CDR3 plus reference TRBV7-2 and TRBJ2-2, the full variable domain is GAGVSQSPSNKVTEKGKDVELRCDPISGHTALYWYRQSLGQGLEFLIYFQGNSAPDKSGLPSDRFSAERTGGSVSTLTIQRTQQEDSAVYLCASTLSRLNTGELFFGEGSRLTVL.

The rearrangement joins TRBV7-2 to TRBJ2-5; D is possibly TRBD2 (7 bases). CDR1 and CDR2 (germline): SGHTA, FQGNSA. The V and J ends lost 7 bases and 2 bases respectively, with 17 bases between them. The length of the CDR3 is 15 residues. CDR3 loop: CASTDKRGAQETQYF. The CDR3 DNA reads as TGTGCCAGCACCGACAAACGGGGGGCACAAGAGACCCAGTACTTC.

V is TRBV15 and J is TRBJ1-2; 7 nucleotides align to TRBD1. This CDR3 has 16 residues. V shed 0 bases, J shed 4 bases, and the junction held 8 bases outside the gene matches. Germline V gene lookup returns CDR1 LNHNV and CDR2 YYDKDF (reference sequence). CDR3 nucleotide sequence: TGTGCCACCAGCAGAGATCAGTTAACAGGGGTCTATGGCTACACCTTC. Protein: CATSRDQLTGVYGYTF. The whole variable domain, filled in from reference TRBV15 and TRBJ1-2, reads DAMVIQNPRYQVTQFGKPVTLSCSQTLNHNVMYWYQQKSSQAPKLLFHYYDKDFNNEADTPDNFQSRRPNTSFCFLDIRSPGLGDTAMYLCATSRDQLTGVYGYTFGSGTRLTVV.